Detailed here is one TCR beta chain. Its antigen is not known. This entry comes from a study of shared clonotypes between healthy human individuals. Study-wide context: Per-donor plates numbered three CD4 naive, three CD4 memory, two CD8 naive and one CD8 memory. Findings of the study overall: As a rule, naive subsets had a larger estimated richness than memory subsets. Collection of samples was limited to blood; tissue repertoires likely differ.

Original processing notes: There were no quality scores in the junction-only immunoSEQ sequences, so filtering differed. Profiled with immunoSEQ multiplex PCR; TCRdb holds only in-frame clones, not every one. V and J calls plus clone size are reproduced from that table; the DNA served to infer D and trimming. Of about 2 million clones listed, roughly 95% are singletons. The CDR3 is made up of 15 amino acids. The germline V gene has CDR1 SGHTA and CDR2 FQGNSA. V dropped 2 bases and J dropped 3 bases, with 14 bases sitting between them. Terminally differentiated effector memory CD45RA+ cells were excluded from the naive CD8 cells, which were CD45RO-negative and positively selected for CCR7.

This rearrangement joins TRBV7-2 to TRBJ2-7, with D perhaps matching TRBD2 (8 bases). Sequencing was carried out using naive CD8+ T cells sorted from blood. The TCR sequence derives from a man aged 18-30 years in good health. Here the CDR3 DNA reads TGTGCCAGCAGCTTATACGGGAGGGGGCTCTACGAGCAGTACTTC. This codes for CASSLYGRGLYEQYF.